The sample holds a few counts of the clone carrying this TCR beta chain. Germline CDR1 is MGHRA and CDR2 is YSYEKL. This CDR3 region has 16 residues. Germline trimming cut 2 bases from V and 7 bases from J; bases unmatched to any gene: 9. TCRdb's table, derived via immunoSEQ multiplex PCR, lists solely in-frame clones and lacks some. The sample gives 200,000 to 300,000 clones, around 88% of which show up once; about 2% is in the top ten. These data come from a study of blood T cell repertoires in COVID-19. Study background: Italy, Spain and the United States were the sources of the convalescent and acute COVID-19 samples.

The source is a man aged 25 to 45 with active or convalescent COVID-19. The gene calls are TRBV4-1 and TRBJ1-5; 9 nucleotides agree with TRBD1. The sample taken for sequencing was peripheral blood. CDR3 residues: CASSQPNRGRGQPQHF. The CDR3 DNA reads TGCGCCAGCAGCCAACCTAACAGGGGGCGCGGGCAGCCCCAGCATTTT.